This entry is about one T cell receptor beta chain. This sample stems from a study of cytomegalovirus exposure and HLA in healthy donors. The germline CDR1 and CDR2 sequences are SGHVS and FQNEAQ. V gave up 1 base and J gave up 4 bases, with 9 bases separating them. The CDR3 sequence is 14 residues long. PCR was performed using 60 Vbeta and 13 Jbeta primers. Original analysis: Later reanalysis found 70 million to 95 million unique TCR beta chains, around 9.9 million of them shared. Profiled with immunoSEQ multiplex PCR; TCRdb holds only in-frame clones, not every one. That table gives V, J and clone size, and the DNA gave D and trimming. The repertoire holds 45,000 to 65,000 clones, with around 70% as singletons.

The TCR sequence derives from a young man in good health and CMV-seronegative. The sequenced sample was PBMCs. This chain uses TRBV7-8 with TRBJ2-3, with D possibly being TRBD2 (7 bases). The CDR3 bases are TGTGCCAGCAGCTTAGTAGGGGGGGCAGATACGCAGTATTTT. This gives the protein CASSLVGGADTQYF. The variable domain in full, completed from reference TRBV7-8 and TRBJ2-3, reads GAGVSQSPRYKVAKRGQDVALRCDPISGHVSLFWYQQALGQGPEFLTYFQNEAQLDKSGLPSDRFFAERPEGSVSTLKIQRTQQEDSAVYLCASSLVGGADTQYFGPGTRLTVL.